The 23 T cell receptor beta chains reported below all come from one sample, sequenced in a study of T-cell memory formation after mild COVID-19. TCRdb re-called the 5' RACE reads through MiXCR, storing one row per CDR3 protein. The sample contains 55,000 to 75,000 distinct CDR3 sequences, around 30% of which appear only once. The specimen sequenced was PBMCs or a T cell subset sorted from them (not recorded which). All receptors derive from a man younger than 35 who had mild COVID-19 (a few samples of this study predate the infection). Cell type and time point are not known.

This clonotype was seen a few times. The chain recombines TRBV28 with TRBJ2-3; D gene ambiguous. V gave up 6 bases and J gave up 3 bases, with 13 bases separating them. Per the germline V gene, CDR1 is MDHEN and CDR2 is SYDVKM. This CDR3 has 14 residues. Written as DNA, the CDR3 is TGTGCCAGCAGCCAGGAATCTTGGACAGATACGCAGTATTTT. It translates to CASSQESWTDTQYF.

The chain carries TRBV7-2 and TRBJ1-2; the match to TRBD1 covers 9 bases. The V and J ends lost 5 bases and 0 bases, in that order; junction bases with no gene match: 7. CDR1 is SGHTA and CDR2 is FQGNSA in the germline V gene. CDR3 length: 16 residues. The CDR3 DNA follows: TGTGCCAGCAGCAGCCGGGACAGGGCCGCTAACTATGGCTACACCTTC. It encodes CASSSRDRAANYGYTF.

The table lists this clonotype with a few counts. J is TRBJ1-1 and V is TRBV6-5; possible D gene TRBD1, 5 bases. Between the trimmed V and J ends, which lost 6 bases and 3 bases, there was a span of 11 bases. This CDR3 is 13 amino acids long. Germline CDR1 is MNHEY and CDR2 is SVGAGI. CDR3 sequence: CASSAGLYTEAFF. The CDR3, as DNA: TGTGCCAGCAGCGCAGGGTTGTACACTGAAGCTTTCTTT.

The chain links TRBV18 to TRBJ2-1, with 9 bases aligning to TRBD1. The V gene end was trimmed by 6 bases and the J gene end by 8 bases; junction bases not matched to a gene: 11. The germline V gene encodes CDR1 KGHSH and CDR2 LQKENI. The CDR3 consists of 15 residues. This CDR3 is CASSPFRDRVDEQFF. For the CDR3, the DNA is TGTGCCAGCTCGCCATTCCGGGACAGGGTTGATGAGCAGTTCTTC.

In its sample, this clonotype was seen a few times. The chain has TRBV11-2 and TRBJ2-3, with 8 bases that match TRBD1. The CDR3 spans 17 residues. Germline V gives CDR1 SGHAT, CDR2 FQNNGV. Trimming removed 5 bases from V and 5 bases from J; junction bases left unmatched: 15. The DNA of the CDR3 is TGTGCCAGCAGCCCGTTTGGCCGACAGGGGTGGGGAGATACGCAGTATTTT. It encodes CASSPFGRQGWGDTQYF.

This clonotype was picked up a small number of times. The gene calls are TRBV4-2 and TRBJ1-1; 7 bases map to TRBD1. CDR1 and CDR2 (germline): LGHNA, YNFKEQ. V was pared by 0 bases and J by 3 bases, with 7 bases of the junction left unmatched. The CDR3 covers 16 residues. The CDR3 DNA reads TGTGCCAGCAGCCAAGAGAACGGAGGGGGCCACACTGAAGCTTTCTTT. It codes for CASSQENGGGHTEAFF.

The gene calls are TRBV2 and TRBJ2-7, with 9 bases aligning to TRBD1. Germline-derived CDR1 and CDR2 are SNHLY and FYNNEI. The CDR3 length is 14 residues. V lost 6 bases and J lost 3; bases outside the gene matches: 6. CDR3 amino acids: CASSDRDRDYEQYF. CDR3 bases: TGTGCCAGCAGCGACCGGGACAGGGACTACGAGCAGTACTTC.

This clonotype came up a few times. The chain carries TRBV7-6 and TRBJ2-5, with D possibly TRBD2 on 5 matching bases. With 4 bases removed from V and 9 bases from J, the gap between germline ends came to 9 bases. The CDR3 covers 11 residues. Per the germline V gene, CDR1 is SGHVS and CDR2 is FNYEAQ. DNA of the CDR3: TGTGCCAGCAGCTCTCCCGGGGCCCAGTACTTC. It yields the protein CASSSPGAQYF. The full variable domain, its missing parts supplied by reference TRBV7-6 and TRBJ2-5, is GAGVSQSPRYKVTKRGQDVALRCDPISGHVSLYWYRQALGQGPEFLTYFNYEAQQDKSGLPNDRFSAERPEGSISTLTIQRTEQRDSAMYRCASSSPGAQYFGPGTRLLVL.

The chain recombines TRBV12-3 or TRBV12-4 with TRBJ1-5; D is unclear. V lost 5 bases and J 3 bases, leaving 17 bases between the germline ends. CDR3 size: 16 residues. The CDR3 DNA follows: TGTGCCAGCAGTCCCCTAGTGGGGTATGACAATCAGCCCCAGCATTTT. Its translation is CASSPLVGYDNQPQHF.

This clonotype was seen at least ten times. The CDR3 nucleotides read TGTGCCAGCAGCCAACACCTCGGGACAGGGGGAGCCGATACGCAGTATTTT. Translating gives CASSQHLGTGGADTQYF. This chain uses TRBV3-2 with TRBJ2-3; TRBD1 reflects the table's D call only, with no check against the DNA. TRBV3-2 is annotated as a pseudogene. This CDR3 spans 17 amino acids.

This rearrangement joins TRBV20-1 to TRBJ2-3; a weak D match, TRBD2 (6 bases). CDR1 is DFQATT and CDR2 is SNEGSKA in the germline V gene (reference sequence). V was cut by 5 bases and J by 2 bases, with 26 bases left in between. The CDR3 extends over 18 amino acids. The CDR3 nucleotides read TGCAGTGCTTGGGGAACGGGACGGCGGGGATATCCCACAGATACGCAGTATTTT. This translates into CSAWGTGRRGYPTDTQYF.

This clonotype showed up just once. V and J are TRBV5-1 and TRBJ2-2; possible D gene TRBD2, 5 bases. The CDR3 is 14 residues long. Looked up from germline, CDR1 is SGHRS and CDR2 is YFSETQ. V dropped 10 bases and J dropped 2 bases, with 15 bases sitting between them. The CDR3 protein is CAGRRALNTGELFF. The CDR3 nucleotides are TGCGCCGGGCGGCGGGCTCTTAACACCGGGGAGCTGTTTTTT.

The chain links TRBV24-1 to TRBJ2-7; perhaps TRBD2 as D (6 bases). V dropped 4 bases and J dropped 0 bases, with 9 bases sitting between them. Germline CDR1 and CDR2: KGHDR and SFDVKD. CDR3 length: 14 amino acids. CDR3 bases: TGTGCCACCAGTGAGGGGGGAAGCTCCTACGAGCAGTACTTC. Amino acid sequence: CATSEGGSSYEQYF.

The chain couples TRBV20-1 to TRBJ2-1, with D maybe TRBD2 (6 bases). This CDR3 region has 14 residues. CDR1 and CDR2 (germline): DFQATT, SNEGSKA (reference sequence). Trimming removed 5 bases from V and 7 bases from J, with 18 bases in between. CDR3 bases: TGCAGTGCTTCCCCCTGGCGGGGACGTAATGAGCAGTTCTTC. Translating gives CSASPWRGRNEQFF.

This clonotype was detected only a few times. The chain employs TRBV27 and TRBJ2-3; D is possibly TRBD1 (6 bases). CDR1 and CDR2 from the germline V gene are MNHEY and SMNVEV (reference sequence). The CDR3 sequence is 16 residues long. V dropped 6 bases and J dropped 0 bases, with 16 bases sitting between them. The CDR3 loop reads CASRPRRRGSTDTQYF. The DNA of the CDR3 is TGTGCCAGCAGGCCCCGGCGAAGGGGGAGCACAGATACGCAGTATTTT.

This clonotype was picked up a small number of times. J is TRBJ1-2 and V is TRBV29-1; no clear D gene. Trimming removed 3 bases from V and 0 bases from J, with 11 bases in between. Germline V gene data show CDR1 as SQVTM and CDR2 as ANQGSEA. The CDR3 has 14 residues. The CDR3 DNA sequence: TGCAGCGTTGATTTGGCTAGTACTAACTATGGCTACACCTTC. Residues: CSVDLASTNYGYTF.

This chain links TRBV29-1 with TRBJ2-7, with TRBD1 matching over 7 bases. The CDR3 has 12 amino acids. Germline assignment: CDR1 SQVTM and CDR2 ANQGSEA. Trimming at V came to 7 bases and at J to 2 bases, leaving 5 bases not matched to a gene. CDR3 region: CSARQGTYEQYF. The DNA for the CDR3 is TGCAGCGCCCGACAGGGTACCTACGAGCAGTACTTC.

The chain links TRBV27 to TRBJ2-1, with D maybe TRBD2 (6 bases). CDR1 and CDR2 (germline): MNHEY, SMNVEV (reference sequence). V shed 6 bases and J shed 13 bases, with 16 bases lying between them. This CDR3 has 12 amino acids. The CDR3 loop reads CASSSSLASQFF. The DNA of the CDR3 is TGTGCCAGCAGCTCCTCCCTAGCGTCTCAGTTCTTC.

The chain links TRBV7-2 to TRBJ2-1; 11 nucleotides align to TRBD2. Germline assignment: CDR1 SGHTA and CDR2 FQGNSA. V was pared by 5 bases and J by 2 bases, with 2 bases of the junction left unmatched. The CDR3 loop spans 15 amino acids. CDR3 DNA sequence: TGTGCCAGCAGCATTAGCGGGGGGGCCTACAATGAGCAGTTCTTC. Translated, it gives CASSISGGAYNEQFF. Full variable domain (remainder filled in from reference TRBV7-2 and TRBJ2-1): GAGVSQSPSNKVTEKGKDVELRCDPISGHTALYWYRQSLGQGLEFLIYFQGNSAPDKSGLPSDRFSAERTGGSVSTLTIQRTQQEDSAVYLCASSISGGAYNEQFFGPGTRLTVL.

This clonotype has more than one count but fewer than ten. The chain joins TRBV7-6 to TRBJ2-5; tentative D call: TRBD2 (5 bases). In germline, CDR1 is SGHVS, CDR2 FNYEAQ. CDR3 size: 14 residues. Trimming stripped 1 base from V and 4 bases from J, with 10 bases between. This CDR3 reads CASSLVGSRETQYF. The CDR3 DNA sequence: TGTGCCAGCAGCTTAGTGGGGAGTCGAGAGACCCAGTACTTC.

In its sample, this clonotype was seen a few times. This chain joins TRBV24-1 and TRBJ2-5; 9 bases are shared with TRBD1. Looked up from germline, CDR1 is KGHDR and CDR2 is SFDVKD. This CDR3 region has 14 residues. V lost 9 bases, J lost 5 bases, and 9 bases stayed unmatched. The CDR3 sequence: CATSGTGRTETQYF. The DNA of the CDR3 is TGTGCCACCTCCGGGACAGGGAGGACGGAGACCCAGTACTTC.

J is TRBJ1-5 and V is TRBV7-9; weak D call: TRBD1 (5 bases). The ends were cut back, 4 bases at V and 3 bases at J, with 16 bases in the middle. Germline assignment: CDR1 SEHNR and CDR2 FQNEAQ (reference sequence). CDR3 length equals 16 residues. Written as DNA, the CDR3 is TGTGCCAGCAGCTCCACGGACCTCGGGGCCAATCAGCCCCAGCATTTT. Its protein is CASSSTDLGANQPQHF. Full variable domain (outside the CDR3, taken from reference TRBV7-9 and TRBJ1-5): DTGVSQNPRHKITKRGQNVTFRCDPISEHNRLYWYRQTLGQGPEFLTYFQNEAQLEKSRLLSDRFSAERPKGSFSTLEIQRTEQGDSAMYLCASSSTDLGANQPQHFGDGTRLSIL.

In this sample, this clonotype turned up a few times. The chain joins TRBV28 to TRBJ2-7; unclear D gene. Germline CDR1 and CDR2: MDHEN and SYDVKM. The CDR3 contains 13 residues. V lost 3 bases and J lost 6, with 12 bases in between. The CDR3 is CASSFGASGEQYV. The CDR3 DNA is TGTGCCAGCAGTTTCGGTGCATCAGGCGAGCAGTACGTC.